Listed below are T cell receptor beta chains from one sample, sequenced in a study of blood T cell repertoires in COVID-19. The method was immunoSEQ multiplex PCR; TCRdb's version includes in-frame clones alone and lacks a portion of them. The sample lists fewer than 95,000 clones, around 90% occurring once. What was sequenced was peripheral blood. These receptors were collected from a woman of 80 years or more with acute or convalescent COVID-19. The CDR3 runs from the conserved cysteine through the conserved F or W. The D gene is left open where the match is weak. Expanded clones are given a class, and other clones once, few, many or no size at all.

abundance,d_gene,len,v_gene,j_gene,CDR3aa,CDR3nt
once,TRBD1,14,TRBV5-1,TRBJ2-7,CASSAGGNFYEQYF,TGCGCCAGCAGCGCAGGGGGAAATTTCTACGAGCAGTACTTC
-,TRBD2,15,TRBV19,TRBJ2-3,CASSNSGGPTDTQYF,TGTGCCAGTAGTAATAGCGGGGGGCCCACAGATACGCAGTATTTT
-,-,15,TRBV6-5,TRBJ2-7,CASSPLSGGGYEQYF,TGTGCCAGCAGTCCGCTTTCCGGAGGAGGCTACGAGCAGTACTTC
-,TRBD2,15,TRBV6-5,TRBJ2-7,CASSSAAGEGFEQYF,TGTGCCAGCAGTTCCGCTGCGGGGGAGGGGTTCGAGCAGTACTTC
many,TRBD1,15,TRBV6-4,TRBJ1-1,CASRMSGTGNTEAFF,TGTGCCAGCAGGATGTCCGGGACAGGCAACACTGAAGCTTTCTTT
-,-,11,TRBV2,TRBJ2-5,CASSAEETQYF,TGTGCCAGCAGTGCCGAAGAGACCCAGTACTTC
-,-,12,TRBV24-1,TRBJ1-2,CATSDPGYGYTF,TGTGCCACCAGTGACCCCGGGTATGGCTACACCTTC
once,TRBD2,15,TRBV6-4,TRBJ2-1,CASSGRLAGVDEQFF,TGTGCCAGCAGTGGCCGACTAGCGGGAGTTGATGAGCAGTTCTTC
-,TRBD1,14,TRBV5-1,TRBJ1-1,CASSGQGGNTEAFF,TGCGCCAGCAGCGGACAGGGTGGGAACACTGAAGCTTTCTTT
-,-,15,TRBV5-1,TRBJ2-5,CASSFEGKRQETQYF,TGCGCCAGCAGCTTTGAGGGAAAACGCCAAGAGACCCAGTACTTC
-,-,16,TRBV5-1,TRBJ2-2,CASTHQGLFNTGELFF,TGCGCCAGCACTCATCAGGGACTTTTCAATACCGGGGAGCTGTTTTTT
-,-,16,TRBV27,TRBJ2-7,CASSLNAAVITYEQYF,TGTGCCAGCAGTTTAAACGCGGCTGTTATTACCTACGAGCAGTACTTC
-,TRBD1,14,TRBV3-1/TRBV3-2,TRBJ1-4,CASSTGGTNEKLFF,TGTGCCAGCAGCACAGGGGGAACTAATGAAAAACTGTTTTTT
-,-,16,TRBV9,TRBJ2-5,CASSVRAPGNGETQYF,TGTGCCAGCAGCGTACGGGCCCCGGGGAACGGAGAGACCCAGTACTTC
-,-,14,TRBV5-6,TRBJ2-1,CASSQGLLGSEQFF,TGTGCCAGCAGCCAGGGTCTCCTGGGAAGTGAGCAGTTCTTC
once,-,14,TRBV24-1,TRBJ2-2,CATSETSNTGELFF,TGTGCCACCAGTGAGACTAGTAACACCGGGGAGCTGTTTTTT
-,-,14,TRBV5-4,TRBJ1-1,CASSLFVMNTEAFF,TGTGCCAGCAGCTTGTTTGTTATGAACACTGAAGCTTTCTTT
-,TRBD1,13,TRBV24-1,TRBJ1-6,CATSGTGDSPLHF,TGTGCCACCAGTGGGACAGGAGACTCACCCCTCCACTTT
once,-,14,TRBV5-4,TRBJ2-7,CASSLVDSSYEQYF,TGTGCCAGCAGCTTAGTTGACAGCTCCTACGAGCAGTACTTC
-,-,14,TRBV5-1,TRBJ1-1,CASSFSGQGTEAFF,TGCGCCAGCAGCTTTTCCGGGCAGGGGACTGAAGCTTTCTTT
-,-,17,TRBV7-6,TRBJ2-1,CASSYSQPGLNYNEQFF,TGTGCCAGCAGTTACAGTCAGCCGGGACTCAATTACAATGAGCAGTTCTTC
-,-,13,TRBV5-1,TRBJ1-2,CASSLGGNYGYTF,TGCGCCAGCAGCTTGGGCGGTAACTATGGCTACACCTTC
-,TRBD2,15,TRBV2,TRBJ2-7,CASTRLAGGSYEQYF,TGTGCCAGCACCAGACTAGCGGGGGGCTCCTACGAGCAGTACTTC
-,-,15,TRBV7-9,TRBJ1-5,CASSLTGLSNQPQHF,TGTGCCAGCAGCTTAACAGGTTTAAGCAATCAGCCCCAGCATTTT
-,-,15,TRBV2,TRBJ1-6,CASSEIPKGISPLHF,TGTGCCAGCAGTGAGATTCCCAAGGGGATTTCACCCCTCCACTTT
-,-,15,TRBV7-8,TRBJ1-5,CASSLASGGNQPQHF,TGTGCCAGCAGCTTAGCGTCCGGGGGCAATCAGCCCCAGCATTTT
once,-,14,TRBV28,TRBJ1-6,CASSLSSYNSPLHF,TGTGCCAGCAGTCTGAGCTCCTATAATTCACCCCTCCACTTT
-,-,15,TRBV5-1,TRBJ1-5,CASSLGAGLNQPQHF,TGCGCCAGCAGCTTGGGGGCAGGGCTGAATCAGCCCCAGCATTTT
-,-,12,TRBV12-3/TRBV12-4,TRBJ1-1,CASGARGTEAFF,TGTGCCAGCGGAGCCCGGGGAACTGAAGCTTTCTTT
-,TRBD1,14,TRBV29-1,TRBJ1-1,CSVGTVSMNTEAFF,TGCAGCGTCGGGACAGTTTCAATGAACACTGAAGCTTTCTTT
-,TRBD2,15,TRBV9,TRBJ2-1,CASSVEGRLADEQFF,TGTGCCAGCAGCGTAGAGGGCAGACTAGCTGATGAGCAGTTCTTC
-,-,14,TRBV3-1/TRBV3-2,TRBJ1-3,CASSQVLSGNTIYF,TGTGCCAGCAGCCAAGTCCTCTCTGGAAACACCATATATTTT
-,-,15,TRBV5-1,TRBJ1-1,CASSLEGVWNTEAFF,TGCGCCAGCAGCTTGGAAGGGGTGTGGAACACTGAAGCTTTCTTT
few,-,20,TRBV4-1,TRBJ1-1,CASSPGARGGRPGMNTEAFF,TGCGCCAGCAGCCCTGGCGCCCGGGGGGGGCGCCCAGGGATGAACACTGAAGCTTTCTTT
-,TRBD2,15,TRBV18,TRBJ2-1,CASSQGLAAGNEQFF,TGTGCCAGCTCACAGGGACTAGCTGCTGGCAATGAGCAGTTCTTC
-,TRBD2,14,TRBV9,TRBJ2-1,CASSVEPSGNEQFF,TGTGCCAGCAGCGTAGAGCCTAGCGGAAATGAGCAGTTCTTC
-,-,15,TRBV9,TRBJ2-3,CASSSGGLSTDTQYF,TGTGCCAGCAGCTCAGGGGGGTTGAGCACAGATACGCAGTATTTT
-,TRBD1,15,TRBV5-1,TRBJ1-5,CASSLGTGYNQPQHF,TGCGCCAGCAGCTTGGGGACAGGGTACAATCAGCCCCAGCATTTT
-,-,16,TRBV5-4,TRBJ2-1,CASSLMSGTIHNEQFF,TGTGCCAGCAGCTTAATGAGCGGAACAATCCACAATGAGCAGTTCTTC
once,TRBD1,17,TRBV24-1,TRBJ1-2,CATSDPQGDRGHYGYTF,TGTGCCACCAGTGACCCGCAGGGGGACAGGGGGCACTATGGCTACACCTTC
-,TRBD2,14,TRBV6-5,TRBJ2-1,CASSPTSGKAVAFF,TGTGCCAGCAGCCCGACTAGCGGGAAGGCTGTTGCGTTCTTC
-,TRBD2,18,TRBV27,TRBJ2-3,CASSSGLAGVRGTDTQYF,TGTGCCAGCAGTTCGGGACTAGCGGGAGTTAGGGGCACAGATACGCAGTATTTT
-,TRBD1,14,TRBV7-2,TRBJ1-5,CASSLGQGNQPQHF,TGTGCCAGCAGTCTCGGACAGGGCAATCAGCCCCAGCATTTT
once,-,13,TRBV15,TRBJ1-6,CATSRGNGSPLHF,TGTGCCACCAGCAGAGGCAACGGTTCACCCCTCCACTTT
-,-,14,TRBV18,TRBJ2-7,CASSPTGTSYEQYF,TGTGCCAGCTCTCCCACCGGGACATCGTACGAGCAGTACTTC
-,-,14,TRBV5-1,TRBJ2-7,CASSLAGGGHEQYF,TGCGCCAGCAGCTTGGCAGGAGGAGGCCACGAGCAGTACTTC